A selection of T cell receptor beta chains follows, all from one sample in a study of T cells in pancreatic ductal adenocarcinoma. Assay: immunoSEQ multiplex PCR; the TCRdb copy retains only in-frame clones and omits some. The sample contains over 85,000 clones, 90% to 95% of which appear only once. Sequenced sample: PBMCs. Source of these receptors: a human donor with pancreatic ductal adenocarcinoma. CDR3s include the opening cysteine and the closing phenylalanine or tryptophan.

j_call: TRBJ1-1
v_call: TRBV29-1
cdr3_aa: CSVCGAENTEAFF

j_call: TRBJ2-3
v_call: TRBV9
cdr3_aa: CASSGPGQVTDTQYF

j_call: TRBJ2-5
v_call: TRBV11-2
cdr3_aa: CASSFGGSETQYF

j_call: TRBJ2-7
v_call: TRBV28
cdr3_aa: CASQQGADYEQYF

j_call: TRBJ2-7
v_call: TRBV7-3
cdr3_aa: CASSLTPGQGSVQYF

j_call: TRBJ2-7
v_call: TRBV10-3
cdr3_aa: CAISALAGREQYF

j_call: TRBJ2-3
v_call: TRBV4-3
cdr3_aa: CASSQAFGSGSGADTQYF

j_call: TRBJ2-3
v_call: TRBV6-4
cdr3_aa: CASSDSGLAGGLYF

j_call: TRBJ2-5
v_call: TRBV28
cdr3_aa: CASSRPAGGGETQYF

j_call: TRBJ2-1
v_call: TRBV15
cdr3_aa: CATSTGMDEQFF

j_call: TRBJ1-2
v_call: TRBV7-9
cdr3_aa: CASSFGRFYGYTF

j_call: TRBJ2-3
v_call: TRBV18
cdr3_aa: CASSPPSVPDTQYF

j_call: TRBJ2-2
v_call: TRBV19
cdr3_aa: CASSPPPGQATGELFF

j_call: TRBJ2-2
v_call: TRBV7-9
cdr3_aa: CASSVLSGVWTGELFF

j_call: TRBJ2-4
v_call: TRBV19
cdr3_aa: CASSRGTGSAKNIQYF

j_call: TRBJ2-5
v_call: TRBV10-3
cdr3_aa: CAISESTDGETQYF

j_call: TRBJ1-1
v_call: TRBV29-1
cdr3_aa: CSVHGQGGSKAFF

j_call: TRBJ2-7
v_call: TRBV7-2
cdr3_aa: CASSLEGGVTYEQYF

j_call: TRBJ2-1
v_call: TRBV19
cdr3_aa: CASSLTQGIVDEQFF

j_call: TRBJ2-2
v_call: TRBV28
cdr3_aa: CASRRGQGVAGELFF

j_call: TRBJ1-1
v_call: TRBV7-9
cdr3_aa: CASSLEGSTEAFF

j_call: TRBJ1-5
v_call: TRBV18
cdr3_aa: CASSPTRTGSNQPQHF

j_call: TRBJ2-7
v_call: TRBV28
cdr3_aa: CASSSGGVLSGYYEQYF

j_call: TRBJ2-4
v_call: TRBV6-1
cdr3_aa: CASSEATNWYIQYF

j_call: TRBJ2-7
v_call: TRBV5-8
cdr3_aa: CASSLLGGQIPYEQYF

j_call: TRBJ2-2
v_call: TRBV18
cdr3_aa: CASSPVAVSSGELFF

j_call: TRBJ2-2
v_call: TRBV9
cdr3_aa: CASSVVVETGELFF

j_call: TRBJ2-1
v_call: TRBV5-1
cdr3_aa: CASSLGTEYNEQFF

j_call: TRBJ2-2
v_call: TRBV7-9
cdr3_aa: CASSQYAGVKGGELFF

j_call: TRBJ2-1
v_call: TRBV2
cdr3_aa: CASKDRGHNNEQFF

j_call: TRBJ2-5
v_call: TRBV5-4
cdr3_aa: CASSLKGLGETQYF

j_call: TRBJ2-1
v_call: TRBV5-5
cdr3_aa: CASSFRVGLASYNEQFF